The TCR beta chain described here comes from a study of cytomegalovirus exposure and HLA in healthy donors. Turning to the study itself: Per a later analysis, the roughly 670 first-cohort and 120 validation repertoires shared one platform. Overall study findings and caveats: The authors listed over 150 TCR beta chains as cytomegalovirus-associated. The tendency of first-cohort TCR clusters to co-occur in the roughly 110 validation repertoires was the finding of a later analysis.

Sequencing was performed with immunoSEQ multiplex PCR; in TCRdb, only in-frame clones are kept and a portion is missing. The data hold around 190,000 clones, with 85% observed a single time. A word on this clone: The antigen is undetermined.

CDR3 length: 17 amino acids. Per the germline V gene, CDR1 is PRHDT and CDR2 is FYEKMQ (reference sequence). V gave up 5 bases and J gave up 0 bases, with 16 bases separating them. The clonotype comes from a man between 18 and 35 years old in good health and CMV-seropositive. This sequence joins TRBV13 and TRBJ2-2; D remains unclear. The sequenced sample was PBMCs. The CDR3 DNA reads as TGTGCCAGCAGCCGGAGCGTGGGTCCGGCGAACACCGGGGAGCTGTTTTTT. Its protein is CASSRSVGPANTGELFF.